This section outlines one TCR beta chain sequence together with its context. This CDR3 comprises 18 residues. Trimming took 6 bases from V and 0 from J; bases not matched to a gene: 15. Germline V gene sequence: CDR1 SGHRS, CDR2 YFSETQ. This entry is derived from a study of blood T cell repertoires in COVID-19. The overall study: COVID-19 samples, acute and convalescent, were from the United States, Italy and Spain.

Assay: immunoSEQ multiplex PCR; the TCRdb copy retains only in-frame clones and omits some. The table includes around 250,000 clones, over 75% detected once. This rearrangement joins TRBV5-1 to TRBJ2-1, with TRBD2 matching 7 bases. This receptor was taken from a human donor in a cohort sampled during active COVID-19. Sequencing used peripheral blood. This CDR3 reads CASTEGGLAVTSYNEQFF. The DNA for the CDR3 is TGCGCCAGCACCGAAGGAGGGCTAGCGGTTACCTCCTACAATGAGCAGTTCTTC.